These 25 T cell receptor beta chains were sequenced from one sample in a study of T-cell reconstitution after alpha-beta-depleted transplantation in children. Using unique molecular identifiers, the investigators prepared the TCRbeta library. TCRdb fed the PCR reads into MiXCR, producing one record per CDR3 protein. The top ten hold 25% to 30% of the sample, which has 350,000 to 500,000 distinct CDR3 sequences, approximately 41% seen once. This material consisted of PBMCs, taken before TCRalphabeta/CD19-depleted stem cell transplant. The receptors originated from a girl aged 2-9 years with aplastic anemia, due to receive a stem cell transplant.

The CDR3 DNA reads TGTGCCAGCAGCGTAGTTAACGATTTGAACACCGGGGAGCTGTTTTTT. Protein product: CASSVVNDLNTGELFF. The V gene is TRBV9, the J gene TRBJ2-2, with D unclear. CDR1 is SGDLS, CDR2 YYNGEE, per germline. CDR3 length: 16 residues. The germline V and J ends were trimmed by 0 bases and 1 base, with 10 bases remaining between them.

In this sample, this clonotype turned up many times. This chain uses TRBV15 with TRBJ2-3, with 8 bases matching TRBD1. CDR3 size: 20 residues. Germline trimming cut 1 base from V and 6 bases from J; bases unmatched to any gene: 21. In germline, CDR1 is LNHNV, CDR2 YYDKDF (reference sequence). This chain's CDR3 is CATSRGSFFRDRRNPDTQYF. The DNA of the CDR3 is TGTGCCACCAGCAGAGGTTCTTTTTTCCGGGACAGGAGAAACCCCGATACGCAGTATTTT. The complete variable domain, with remaining parts taken from reference TRBV15 and TRBJ2-3, reads DAMVIQNPRYQVTQFGKPVTLSCSQTLNHNVMYWYQQKSSQAPKLLFHYYDKDFNNEADTPDNFQSRRPNTSFCFLDIRSPGLGDTAMYLCATSRGSFFRDRRNPDTQYFGPGTRLTVL.

This clonotype was detected a few times. The chain links TRBV6-2 or TRBV6-3 to TRBJ1-5; 10 nucleotides match TRBD1. With 5 bases clipped from V and 4 bases from J, the junction kept 5 bases outside the gene matches. CDR1 is MNHEY, CDR2 SVGEGT, per germline. The CDR3 covers 15 residues. CDR3 sequence: CASSHPGQGNQPQHF. CDR3 nucleotides: TGTGCCAGCAGTCATCCGGGACAGGGGAATCAGCCCCAGCATTTT.

This clonotype was seen only a few times. This rearrangement joins TRBV15 to TRBJ1-5; D is uncertain. CDR1 and CDR2 from the germline V gene are LNHNV and YYDKDF (reference sequence). The CDR3 has 18 amino acids. With 0 bases removed from V and 0 bases from J, the gap between germline ends came to 15 bases. CDR3 DNA sequence: TGTGCCACCAGCAGAGATCTCTTGGCTCTCTTTAGCAATCAGCCCCAGCATTTT. This sequence encodes CATSRDLLALFSNQPQHF.

The V and J genes are TRBV20-1 and TRBJ2-5; D might be TRBD2 (6 bases). Trimming stripped 2 bases from V and 1 base from J, with 11 bases between. The CDR3 covers 14 residues. Germline CDR1 is DFQATT and CDR2 is SNEGSKA (reference sequence). The CDR3 sequence is CSARSGVPQETQYF. In DNA, the CDR3 is TGCAGTGCTAGATCGGGGGTGCCCCAAGAGACCCAGTACTTC.

This chain links TRBV5-1 with TRBJ1-1; the D gene is possibly TRBD1 (6 bases). Germline V lookup: CDR1 SGHRS, CDR2 YFSETQ. V lost 2 bases to trimming and J lost 4 bases, with 9 bases between them. The CDR3 consists of 13 residues. CDR3 sequence: CASSFSDSTEAFF. The DNA for the CDR3 is TGCGCCAGCAGCTTTTCGGACAGCACTGAAGCTTTCTTT.

This clonotype was detected many times. CDR3 sequence: CASSNNKRQGDTQYF. CDR3 nucleotides: TGTGCCAGCAGCAACAATAAGCGGCAGGGGGATACGCAGTATTTT. This rearrangement joins TRBV7-9 to TRBJ2-3; D perhaps matches TRBD1 (6 bases). CDR3 length: 15 residues. Trimming removed 5 bases at V and 6 bases at J, with 18 bases between. Germline V lookup: CDR1 SEHNR, CDR2 FQNEAQ (reference sequence).

This clonotype was observed a handful of times. CDR3 residues: CSAFQGARGYTF. The CDR3, as DNA: TGCAGTGCGTTCCAGGGGGCGCGTGGCTACACCTTC. V gene TRBV20-1 combines with J gene TRBJ1-2; 8 bases fit TRBD1. The CDR3 is 12 residues long. Germline CDR1 and CDR2: DFQATT and SNEGSKA (reference sequence). The J segment lost 7 bases and the V segment lost 6 bases, leaving 7 bases of the junction unmatched.

The chain uses TRBV5-1 and TRBJ2-5; TRBD2 is a possible D gene (5 bases). The germline V gene encodes CDR1 SGHRS and CDR2 YFSETQ. The CDR3 runs to 14 residues. Between the trimmed V and J ends, which lost 3 bases and 4 bases, there was a span of 13 bases. The CDR3 sequence: CASSYPGSGETQYF. The DNA for the CDR3 is TGCGCCAGCAGCTACCCGGGGTCGGGAGAGACCCAGTACTTC.

The rearrangement joins TRBV7-9 to TRBJ2-5; D might be TRBD2 (5 bases). The CDR3 consists of 15 residues. Per the germline V gene, CDR1 is SEHNR and CDR2 is FQNEAQ (reference sequence). Trimming took off 6 bases at V and 1 base at J, with 15 bases between the two ends. The CDR3 DNA follows: TGTGCCAGCAGTCACGGAGCGGAACGCCAAGAGACCCAGTACTTC. It translates to CASSHGAERQETQYF.

The chain recombines TRBV15 with TRBJ2-3, with a weak D call TRBD2 (5 bases). The V gene's germline CDR1 is LNHNV and CDR2 YYDKDF (reference sequence). CDR3 length: 19 residues. V lost 1 base and J 6 bases, leaving 26 bases between the germline ends. CDR3: CATSRVRVSRGSPSDTQYF. The CDR3 coding sequence is TGTGCCACCAGCAGAGTACGAGTTTCCCGGGGTTCTCCTTCCGATACGCAGTATTTT.

This chain joins TRBV6-4 and TRBJ2-1; 7 bases line up with TRBD2. V lost 2 bases to trimming and J lost 15 bases; unmatched junction nucleotides: 10. There are 13 residues in the CDR3. CDR1 is MRHNA and CDR2 is SNTAGT in the germline V gene. The DNA of the CDR3 is TGTGCCAGCAGTGACGGGGGGGAGGGCCAAGTGTTCTTC. Amino acids: CASSDGGEGQVFF.

This chain links TRBV20-1 with TRBJ1-1; no firm D call. Germline V lookup: CDR1 DFQATT, CDR2 SNEGSKA (reference sequence). The CDR3 runs 12 residues. V lost 0 bases, J lost 10 bases, and 12 bases lay in between. CDR3 sequence (DNA): TGCAGTGCTAGAGATCGGCCCCAGGTAGCTTTCTTT. This encodes CSARDRPQVAFF.

This chain uses TRBV5-1 with TRBJ1-5, with D perhaps TRBD1 (6 bases). The ends were cut back, 4 bases at V and 1 base at J, with 21 bases in the middle. This CDR3 is built from 18 residues. Per the germline V gene, CDR1 is SGHRS and CDR2 is YFSETQ. CDR3 in amino acids: CASSPDSRGPPSNQPQHF. The CDR3, as DNA: TGCGCCAGCAGCCCAGATAGCAGGGGCCCCCCGAGCAATCAGCCCCAGCATTTT.

This clonotype has more than one count but fewer than ten. The V gene is TRBV11-2, the J gene TRBJ2-1; 10 nucleotides line up with TRBD2. The germline gives CDR1 SGHAT, CDR2 FQNNGV. The length of the CDR3 is 14 residues. J was trimmed by 7 bases and V by 6 bases; bases with no gene match: 6. CDR3: CASRSLAGWNEQFF. The CDR3 DNA is TGTGCCAGCAGATCACTAGCGGGATGGAATGAGCAGTTCTTC.

This clonotype came up many times. V gene TRBV5-1 combines with J gene TRBJ2-1; tentative D call: TRBD2 (6 bases). The CDR3 contains 15 residues. The germline CDR1 and CDR2 sequences are SGHRS and YFSETQ. Between the trimmed V and J ends, which lost 6 bases and 6 bases, there was a span of 19 bases. CDR3 residues: CASKLEEGGPNEQFF. CDR3 bases: TGCGCCAGCAAACTTGAGGAGGGAGGCCCCAATGAGCAGTTCTTC. Full variable domain (outside the CDR3, taken from reference TRBV5-1 and TRBJ2-1): KAGVTQTPRYLIKTRGQQVTLSCSPISGHRSVSWYQQTPGQGLQFLFEYFSETQRNKGNFPGRFSGRQFSNSRSEMNVSTLELGDSALYLCASKLEEGGPNEQFFGPGTRLTVL.

This clonotype was seen repeatedly, ten times or more. The rearrangement uses TRBV3-1 and TRBJ2-5; TRBD2 is a possible D gene (5 bases). This CDR3 spans 13 amino acids. From germline, CDR1 is LGHDT and CDR2 YNNKEL (reference sequence). V was cut by 1 base and J by 4 bases, with 7 bases left in between. The CDR3 here is CASSQAGVETQYF. The CDR3 DNA follows: TGTGCCAGCAGCCAAGCCGGGGTAGAGACCCAGTACTTC.

The V call is TRBV20-1, the J call TRBJ2-7, with D unresolved. The V end was cut by 6 bases, the J end by 2 bases, with 5 bases between. The CDR3 covers 10 residues. The V gene's germline CDR1 is DFQATT and CDR2 SNEGSKA (reference sequence). CDR3 in DNA: TGCAGTGCAACCCCCTACGAGCAGTACTTC. Its translation is CSATPYEQYF.

The V call is TRBV20-1, the J call TRBJ2-1; either TRBD1 or TRBD2 may supply D (5 bases each). V was cut by 2 bases and J by 2 bases, with 10 bases left in between. The CDR3 is made up of 14 amino acids. Per the germline V gene, CDR1 is DFQATT and CDR2 is SNEGSKA (reference sequence). The CDR3 DNA sequence: TGCAGTGCTAGATGGAGGACAACCTACAATGAGCAGTTCTTC. It specifies CSARWRTTYNEQFF.

The gene calls are TRBV12-3 or TRBV12-4 and TRBJ1-1; no firm D call. Trimming took off 2 bases at V and 4 bases at J, with 11 bases between the two ends. The CDR3 covers 14 residues. The CDR3 sequence: CASSLSSGLTEAFF. The CDR3 bases are TGTGCCAGCAGTTTATCGTCAGGACTCACTGAAGCTTTCTTT.

The chain combines TRBV20-1 with TRBJ1-5; unclear D gene. This CDR3 spans 13 amino acids. V was clipped by 2 bases and J by 0 bases, with 5 bases between them. Germline values: CDR1 DFQATT, CDR2 SNEGSKA (reference sequence). The CDR3 sequence is CSARPDSNQPQHF. The CDR3 DNA follows: TGCAGTGCTAGACCAGATAGCAATCAGCCCCAGCATTTT.

The chain combines TRBV29-1 with TRBJ2-5; possibly TRBD2 for D (5 bases). The CDR3 spans 14 residues. V was shortened by 6 bases and J by 5 bases, with 19 bases between the two germline ends. Germline V gene data show CDR1 as SQVTM and CDR2 as ANQGSEA. In nucleotides, the CDR3 is TGCAGCGTCAACGGGATCCCTCCCGGGGAGACCCAGTACTTC. It specifies CSVNGIPPGETQYF.

This clonotype was picked up many times. The V gene is TRBV4-1, the J gene TRBJ2-2, with TRBD2 identical over 13 bases. The CDR3 consists of 19 residues. Trimming removed 1 base from V and 4 bases from J; junction bases left unmatched: 9. In germline, CDR1 is MGHRA, CDR2 YSYEKL. The CDR3 loop is CASSQGTSGTSGTTGELFF. The CDR3 nucleotides read TGCGCCAGCAGCCAAGGCACTTCCGGGACTAGCGGGACCACCGGGGAGCTGTTTTTT.

CDR3 sequence (DNA): TGCAGTGCTAGAGCAACGATCCTAGCGGGGGGGGAAGATACTAGCACAGATACGCAGTATTTT. This sequence encodes CSARATILAGGEDTSTDTQYF. This chain connects TRBV20-1 to TRBJ2-3, with 12 positions matching TRBD2. The CDR3 has 21 amino acids. CDR1 and CDR2 from the germline V gene are DFQATT and SNEGSKA (reference sequence). V lost 1 base, J lost 0 bases, and 17 bases stayed unmatched.

At least ten counts were recorded for this clonotype. The V call is TRBV10-3, the J call TRBJ2-3; unclear D gene. Per germline, CDR1 ENHRY and CDR2 SYGVKD. The CDR3 extends over 12 amino acids. Trimming pared 4 bases from V and 2 bases from J, leaving 4 bases between. CDR3 residues: CAISGLTDTQYF. The CDR3 DNA is TGTGCCATCAGTGGACTCACAGATACGCAGTATTTT.